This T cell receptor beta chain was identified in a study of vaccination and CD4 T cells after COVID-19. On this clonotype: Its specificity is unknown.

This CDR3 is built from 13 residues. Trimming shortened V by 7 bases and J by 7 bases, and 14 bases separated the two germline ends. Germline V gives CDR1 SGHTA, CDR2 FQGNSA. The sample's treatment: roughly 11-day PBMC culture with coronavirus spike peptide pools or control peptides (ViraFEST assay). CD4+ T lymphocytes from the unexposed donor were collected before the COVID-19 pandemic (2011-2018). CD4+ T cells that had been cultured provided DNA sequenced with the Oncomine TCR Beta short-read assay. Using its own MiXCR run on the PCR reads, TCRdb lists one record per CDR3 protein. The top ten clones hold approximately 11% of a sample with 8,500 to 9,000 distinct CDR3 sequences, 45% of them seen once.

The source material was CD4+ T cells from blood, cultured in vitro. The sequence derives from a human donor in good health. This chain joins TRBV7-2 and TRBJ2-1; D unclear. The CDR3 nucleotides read TGTGCCAGCACCTCATCGGTAGCTAATGAGCAGTTCTTC. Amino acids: CASTSSVANEQFF.